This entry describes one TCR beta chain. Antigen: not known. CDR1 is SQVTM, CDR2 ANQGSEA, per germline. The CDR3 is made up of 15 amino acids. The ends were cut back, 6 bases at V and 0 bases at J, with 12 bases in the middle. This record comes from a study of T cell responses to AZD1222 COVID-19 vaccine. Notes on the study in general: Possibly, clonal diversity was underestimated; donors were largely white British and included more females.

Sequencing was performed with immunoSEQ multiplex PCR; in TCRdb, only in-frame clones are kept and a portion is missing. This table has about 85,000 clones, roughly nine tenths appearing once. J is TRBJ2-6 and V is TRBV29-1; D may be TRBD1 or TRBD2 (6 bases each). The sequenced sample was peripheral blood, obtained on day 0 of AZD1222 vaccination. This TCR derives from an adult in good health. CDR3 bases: TGCAGCGTCCGGGGGCAACCCTCTGGGGCCAACGTCCTGACTTTC. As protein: CSVRGQPSGANVLTF.